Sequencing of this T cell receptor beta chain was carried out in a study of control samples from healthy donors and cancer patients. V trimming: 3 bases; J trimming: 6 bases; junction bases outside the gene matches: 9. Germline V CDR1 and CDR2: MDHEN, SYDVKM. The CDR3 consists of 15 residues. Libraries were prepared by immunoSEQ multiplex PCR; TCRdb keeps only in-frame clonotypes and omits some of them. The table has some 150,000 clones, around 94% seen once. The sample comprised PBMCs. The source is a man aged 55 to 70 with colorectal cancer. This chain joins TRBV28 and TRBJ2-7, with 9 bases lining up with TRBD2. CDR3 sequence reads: CASSFVGGGGGEQYF. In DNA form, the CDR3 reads TGTGCCAGCAGTTTTGTTGGCGGGGGGGGAGGCGAGCAGTACTTC.